This is a list of T cell receptor beta chains from one sample in a study of blood T cell repertoires in COVID-19. TCRdb's table, derived via immunoSEQ multiplex PCR, lists solely in-frame clones and lacks some. The sample has 130,000 or so clones; 70% to 85% are singletons. The sequenced material came from peripheral blood. The receptors come from a woman of 80 years or more with acute or convalescent COVID-19. CDR3s include the opening cysteine and the closing phenylalanine or tryptophan. Each record gives: CDR3 DNA, CDR3 protein, V gene, J gene, D gene, clone size. D genes are given only for firm matches. Only some rows state a clone size, as once, few, many or a class for expanded clones.

cdr3_nt: TGTGCCACCAGCAGAGATGTGGGGACTAGCGGCGAGCAGTACTTC
cdr3_aa: CATSRDVGTSGEQYF
v_call: TRBV15
j_call: TRBJ2-7
d_call: TRBD2
clone_size: once

cdr3_nt: TGTGCCAGCTCACCAAGGGGACTAGCGGGGATATACGAGCAGTACTTC
cdr3_aa: CASSPRGLAGIYEQYF
v_call: TRBV18
j_call: TRBJ2-7
d_call: TRBD2
clone_size: NA

cdr3_nt: TGTGCCAGTAGTAAGCGGGACAGGGGTTGGACCAGCGGTAATCAGCCCCAGCATTTT
cdr3_aa: CASSKRDRGWTSGNQPQHF
v_call: TRBV19
j_call: TRBJ1-5
d_call: TRBD1
clone_size: NA

cdr3_nt: TGCGCCAGCAGCCAAGATGTGGACAGAGGGGAGACCCAGTACTTC
cdr3_aa: CASSQDVDRGETQYF
v_call: TRBV4-3
j_call: TRBJ2-5
d_call: NA
clone_size: NA

cdr3_nt: TGTGCCAGCAGCTTGACAGGGGGCCTCTACGAGCAGTACTTC
cdr3_aa: CASSLTGGLYEQYF
v_call: TRBV5-6
j_call: TRBJ2-7
d_call: TRBD1
clone_size: NA

cdr3_nt: TGCGCCAGCAGCTTCGCGGGACAGCAAGAGACCCAGTACTTC
cdr3_aa: CASSFAGQQETQYF
v_call: TRBV5-1
j_call: TRBJ2-5
d_call: NA
clone_size: NA

cdr3_nt: TGTGCCAGCAGCCCGGGGGACAGTCGGAACACCGGGGAGCTGTTTTTT
cdr3_aa: CASSPGDSRNTGELFF
v_call: TRBV11-2
j_call: TRBJ2-2
d_call: NA
clone_size: NA

cdr3_nt: TGTGCCAGCAGCTTAATGGGCAGGGCGAGCTCCTATAATTCACCCCTCCACTTT
cdr3_aa: CASSLMGRASSYNSPLHF
v_call: TRBV7-6
j_call: TRBJ1-6
d_call: NA
clone_size: NA

cdr3_nt: TGTGCCAGCAGTGACCCGGGACAGGGCCACGAGCAGTACTTC
cdr3_aa: CASSDPGQGHEQYF
v_call: TRBV2
j_call: TRBJ2-7
d_call: TRBD1
clone_size: NA

cdr3_nt: TGCGCCAGCAGCTCGAGGACAGGGTTGAACACTGAAGCTTTCTTT
cdr3_aa: CASSSRTGLNTEAFF
v_call: TRBV5-1
j_call: TRBJ1-1
d_call: TRBD1
clone_size: NA

cdr3_nt: TGTGCCAGCAGTCTCGGACAGGGAGGTGGCTACACCTTC
cdr3_aa: CASSLGQGGGYTF
v_call: TRBV6-5
j_call: TRBJ1-2
d_call: TRBD1
clone_size: NA

cdr3_nt: TGTGCAAGTCGCTTATACAGGGACGCCGGGGAGCTGTTTTTT
cdr3_aa: CASRLYRDAGELFF
v_call: TRBV12-2
j_call: TRBJ2-2
d_call: NA
clone_size: many

cdr3_nt: TGTGCCAGTAGCGAAGACATTTACACTGAAGCTTTCTTT
cdr3_aa: CASSEDIYTEAFF
v_call: TRBV19
j_call: TRBJ1-1
d_call: NA
clone_size: NA

cdr3_nt: TGTGCCAGCAGCTTTGGCGGCGGGAGGACCGGGGAGCTGTTTTTT
cdr3_aa: CASSFGGGRTGELFF
v_call: TRBV5-4
j_call: TRBJ2-2
d_call: TRBD2
clone_size: NA

cdr3_nt: TGTGCCAGCAGTTTGGAAGGGGGCCTAAACACTGAAGCTTTCTTT
cdr3_aa: CASSLEGGLNTEAFF
v_call: TRBV27
j_call: TRBJ1-1
d_call: TRBD1
clone_size: NA

cdr3_nt: TGTGCCAGCAGCAAAGTCCGGGACATCAATGAGCAGTTCTTC
cdr3_aa: CASSKVRDINEQFF
v_call: TRBV21-1
j_call: TRBJ2-1
d_call: NA
clone_size: few

cdr3_nt: TGTGCCAGCAGCTTTCTCGCAGGGATAAACTATGGCTACACCTTC
cdr3_aa: CASSFLAGINYGYTF
v_call: TRBV7-9
j_call: TRBJ1-2
d_call: NA
clone_size: NA

cdr3_nt: TGTGCCAGCAGCTCCAGGGTTTTGAACACTGAAGCTTTCTTT
cdr3_aa: CASSSRVLNTEAFF
v_call: TRBV7-9
j_call: TRBJ1-1
d_call: NA
clone_size: few

cdr3_nt: TGTGCCAGCAGCCCAACCGGGAGAGACTATGGCTACACCTTC
cdr3_aa: CASSPTGRDYGYTF
v_call: TRBV6-2/TRBV6-3
j_call: TRBJ1-2
d_call: NA
clone_size: NA

cdr3_nt: TGTGCCAGCAGCCAACGGACGGGGGGTGAAGAGACCCAGTACTTC
cdr3_aa: CASSQRTGGEETQYF
v_call: TRBV3-1/TRBV3-2
j_call: TRBJ2-5
d_call: TRBD2
clone_size: NA

cdr3_nt: TGTGCCAGCAGCTTGGTACTAGCGGATTACAATGAGCAGTTCTTC
cdr3_aa: CASSLVLADYNEQFF
v_call: TRBV5-5
j_call: TRBJ2-1
d_call: TRBD2
clone_size: few

cdr3_nt: TGTGCCAGCACCGGAGGGCGGAACACCGGGGAGCTGTTTTTT
cdr3_aa: CASTGGRNTGELFF
v_call: TRBV6-5
j_call: TRBJ2-2
d_call: NA
clone_size: NA

cdr3_nt: TGTGCCAGCAGCCCTGACAGGGGTACAGATACGCAGTATTTT
cdr3_aa: CASSPDRGTDTQYF
v_call: TRBV5-5
j_call: TRBJ2-3
d_call: TRBD1
clone_size: NA

cdr3_nt: TGTGCCAGCAGCGGTCAGGGGGCGAAATCCTACAATGAGCAGTTCTTC
cdr3_aa: CASSGQGAKSYNEQFF
v_call: TRBV5-4
j_call: TRBJ2-1
d_call: TRBD1
clone_size: NA

cdr3_nt: TGCGCCAGCAGCTTCACTAGCGGGGGTGACAATGAGCAGTTCTTC
cdr3_aa: CASSFTSGGDNEQFF
v_call: TRBV5-1
j_call: TRBJ2-1
d_call: TRBD2
clone_size: NA

cdr3_nt: TGTGCCAGTAGTAACAGGGGAACTAATGAAAAACTGTTTTTT
cdr3_aa: CASSNRGTNEKLFF
v_call: TRBV19
j_call: TRBJ1-4
d_call: TRBD1
clone_size: once

cdr3_nt: TGTGCCAGCAGCTTAGTGGCAGGAAAAGAGACCCAGTACTTC
cdr3_aa: CASSLVAGKETQYF
v_call: TRBV7-2
j_call: TRBJ2-5
d_call: NA
clone_size: NA

cdr3_nt: TGTGCCAGCAGGGGGACAACCACTTCACCCCTCCACTTT
cdr3_aa: CASRGTTTSPLHF
v_call: TRBV3-1/TRBV3-2
j_call: TRBJ1-6
d_call: NA
clone_size: NA

cdr3_nt: TGTGCCACCAGCAGAGATCCCAGGGGTGGTGCTGAAGCTTTCTTT
cdr3_aa: CATSRDPRGGAEAFF
v_call: TRBV15
j_call: TRBJ1-1
d_call: NA
clone_size: NA

cdr3_nt: TGTGCCAGTACCGGGGGTAGCGGGATGGTCAATGAGCAGTTCTTC
cdr3_aa: CASTGGSGMVNEQFF
v_call: TRBV19
j_call: TRBJ2-1
d_call: TRBD2
clone_size: NA

cdr3_nt: TGTGCCAGCAGCTTGGGTTACAGGGGGCATCAGCCCCAGCATTTT
cdr3_aa: CASSLGYRGHQPQHF
v_call: TRBV5-6
j_call: TRBJ1-5
d_call: TRBD1
clone_size: NA

cdr3_nt: TGTGCCAGTAGTGACCGGGACACAACGATTGGTGAAGCTTTCTTT
cdr3_aa: CASSDRDTTIGEAFF
v_call: TRBV19
j_call: TRBJ1-1
d_call: NA
clone_size: once

cdr3_nt: TGTGCCAGTAGTAGCGCCGGGACAGGGGATCATGGCTACACCTTC
cdr3_aa: CASSSAGTGDHGYTF
v_call: TRBV19
j_call: TRBJ1-2
d_call: TRBD1
clone_size: NA

cdr3_nt: TGTGCCAGCGAGGAGACAGGAGAGACTGAAGCTTTCTTT
cdr3_aa: CASEETGETEAFF
v_call: TRBV6-5
j_call: TRBJ1-1
d_call: NA
clone_size: NA

cdr3_nt: TGTGCCAGCAGCGCCTATAACAGAGGCAATCAGCCCCAGCATTTT
cdr3_aa: CASSAYNRGNQPQHF
v_call: TRBV5-5
j_call: TRBJ1-5
d_call: NA
clone_size: NA

cdr3_nt: TGCGCCAGCAGCCAAGATACTGCAACTAATGAAAAACTGTTTTTT
cdr3_aa: CASSQDTATNEKLFF
v_call: TRBV4-3
j_call: TRBJ1-4
d_call: NA
clone_size: NA

cdr3_nt: TGTGCCAGTAAGAAGAGGGAGCAGATCTATGGCTACACCTTC
cdr3_aa: CASKKREQIYGYTF
v_call: TRBV19
j_call: TRBJ1-2
d_call: NA
clone_size: NA

cdr3_nt: TGCGCCAGCAGCCAAGAACAGGGGTCTGGCTACACCTTC
cdr3_aa: CASSQEQGSGYTF
v_call: TRBV4-3
j_call: TRBJ1-2
d_call: TRBD1
clone_size: NA

cdr3_nt: TGCAGCGTTGTTTTACGGAGGAACACTGAAGCTTTCTTT
cdr3_aa: CSVVLRRNTEAFF
v_call: TRBV29-1
j_call: TRBJ1-1
d_call: NA
clone_size: NA

cdr3_nt: TGTGCCAGTAGGCCCGGGACAAGTTCTAACTATGGCTACACCTTC
cdr3_aa: CASRPGTSSNYGYTF
v_call: TRBV19
j_call: TRBJ1-2
d_call: NA
clone_size: once

cdr3_nt: TGTGCCAGCAGCTGGGGGCAGGGATACACTGAAGCTTTCTTT
cdr3_aa: CASSWGQGYTEAFF
v_call: TRBV5-5
j_call: TRBJ1-1
d_call: NA
clone_size: few

cdr3_nt: TGTGCCAGCAGCCAAGGAAGGGGGCGGCAGCCCCAGCATTTT
cdr3_aa: CASSQGRGRQPQHF
v_call: TRBV3-1/TRBV3-2
j_call: TRBJ1-5
d_call: TRBD1
clone_size: NA

cdr3_nt: TGCGCCAGCAGCCAGCAGGACAGTCTAGCCAAAAACATTCAGTACTTC
cdr3_aa: CASSQQDSLAKNIQYF
v_call: TRBV4-3
j_call: TRBJ2-4
d_call: NA
clone_size: NA

cdr3_nt: TGTGCCAGCAGTTACTCAAACCGGCCACGCGGTGGCTACACCTTC
cdr3_aa: CASSYSNRPRGGYTF
v_call: TRBV6-5
j_call: TRBJ1-2
d_call: NA
clone_size: NA

cdr3_nt: TGTGCCAGCAGCTTGGACAGGGGGCTAAGTAACTATGGCTACACCTTC
cdr3_aa: CASSLDRGLSNYGYTF
v_call: TRBV5-7
j_call: TRBJ1-2
d_call: TRBD1
clone_size: NA

cdr3_nt: TGTGCCAGCATTGGGGCAGCAGGTACGCAGTATTTT
cdr3_aa: CASIGAAGTQYF
v_call: TRBV6-5
j_call: TRBJ2-3
d_call: NA
clone_size: NA

cdr3_nt: TGTGCCAGCAGTTACTTAGGGGGGAACACTGAAGCTTTCTTT
cdr3_aa: CASSYLGGNTEAFF
v_call: TRBV6-5
j_call: TRBJ1-1
d_call: NA
clone_size: NA

cdr3_nt: TGTGCCTGGAGTCATACAGGACTAGCGGGAGCAGATACGCAGTATTTT
cdr3_aa: CAWSHTGLAGADTQYF
v_call: TRBV30
j_call: TRBJ2-3
d_call: TRBD2
clone_size: NA

cdr3_nt: TGTGCCAGCAGCTTAACGGACAGGCTTGAAGCTTTCTTT
cdr3_aa: CASSLTDRLEAFF
v_call: TRBV7-8
j_call: TRBJ1-1
d_call: TRBD1
clone_size: NA

cdr3_nt: TGTGCCAGCAGCTACAGCGGGGAGGGGAATACGCAGTATTTT
cdr3_aa: CASSYSGEGNTQYF
v_call: TRBV11-3
j_call: TRBJ2-3
d_call: TRBD2
clone_size: NA

cdr3_nt: TGTGCCAGTAGTATTCGTCTGGGGACAAGCTACGAGCAGTACTTC
cdr3_aa: CASSIRLGTSYEQYF
v_call: TRBV19
j_call: TRBJ2-7
d_call: NA
clone_size: NA

cdr3_nt: TGTGCCAGCAGAGGACAGCCCCAAGAGACCCAGTACTTC
cdr3_aa: CASRGQPQETQYF
v_call: TRBV6-5
j_call: TRBJ2-5
d_call: NA
clone_size: NA

cdr3_nt: TGCGCCAGCAGCCAAGATAGGAGATTCCTTAATGAAAAACTGTTTTTT
cdr3_aa: CASSQDRRFLNEKLFF
v_call: TRBV4-1
j_call: TRBJ1-4
d_call: NA
clone_size: NA

cdr3_nt: TGTGCCAGCAGCGCCGGGACAGCCTACAATGAGCAGTTCTTC
cdr3_aa: CASSAGTAYNEQFF
v_call: TRBV9
j_call: TRBJ2-1
d_call: TRBD1
clone_size: NA